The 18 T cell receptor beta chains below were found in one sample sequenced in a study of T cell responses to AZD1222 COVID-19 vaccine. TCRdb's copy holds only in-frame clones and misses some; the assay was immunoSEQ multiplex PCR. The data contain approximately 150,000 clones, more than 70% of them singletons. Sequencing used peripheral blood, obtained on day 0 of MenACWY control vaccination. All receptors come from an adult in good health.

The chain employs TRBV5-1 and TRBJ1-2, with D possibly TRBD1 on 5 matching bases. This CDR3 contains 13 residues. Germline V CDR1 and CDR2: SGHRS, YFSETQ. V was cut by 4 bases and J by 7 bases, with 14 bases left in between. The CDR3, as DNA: TGCGCCAGCAGCCTGGAAGGGGAGCTTGGCTACACCTTC. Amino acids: CASSLEGELGYTF. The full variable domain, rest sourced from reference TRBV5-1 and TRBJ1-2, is KAGVTQTPRYLIKTRGQQVTLSCSPISGHRSVSWYQQTPGQGLQFLFEYFSETQRNKGNFPGRFSGRQFSNSRSEMNVSTLELGDSALYLCASSLEGELGYTFGSGTRLTVV.

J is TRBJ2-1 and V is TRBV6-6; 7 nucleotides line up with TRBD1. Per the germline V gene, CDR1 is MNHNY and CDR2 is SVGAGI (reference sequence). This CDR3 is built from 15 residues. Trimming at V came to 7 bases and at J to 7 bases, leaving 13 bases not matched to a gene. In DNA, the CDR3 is TGTGCCAGCACCGGAGACAGGGCCCTTTTTAATGAGCAGTTCTTC. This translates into CASTGDRALFNEQFF.

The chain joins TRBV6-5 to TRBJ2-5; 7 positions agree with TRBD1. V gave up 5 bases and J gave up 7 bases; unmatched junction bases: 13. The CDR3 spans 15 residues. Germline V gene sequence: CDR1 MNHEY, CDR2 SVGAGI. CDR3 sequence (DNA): TGTGCCAGCAGTCGAACTTCGACAGGGTATGGGACCCAGTACTTC. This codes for CASSRTSTGYGTQYF.

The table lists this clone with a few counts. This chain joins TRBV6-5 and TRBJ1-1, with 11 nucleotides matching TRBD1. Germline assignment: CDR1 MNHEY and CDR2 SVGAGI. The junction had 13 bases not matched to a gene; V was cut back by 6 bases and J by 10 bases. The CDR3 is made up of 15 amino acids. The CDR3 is CASRNRGTGGFRAFF. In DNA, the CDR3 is TGTGCCAGCAGAAACAGGGGGACAGGGGGATTTCGAGCTTTCTTT.

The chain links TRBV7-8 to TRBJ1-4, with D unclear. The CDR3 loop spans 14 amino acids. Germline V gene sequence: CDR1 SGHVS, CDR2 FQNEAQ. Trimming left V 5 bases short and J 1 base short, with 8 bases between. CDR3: CASSPSRTNEKLFF. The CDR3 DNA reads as TGTGCCAGCAGCCCCTCCAGAACTAATGAAAAACTGTTTTTT.

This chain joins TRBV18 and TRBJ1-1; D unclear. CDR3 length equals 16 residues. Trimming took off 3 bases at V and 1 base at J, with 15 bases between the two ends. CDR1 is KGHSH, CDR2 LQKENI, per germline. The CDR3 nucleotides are TGTGCCAGCTCACCGACTCAATGGGGTGGGAACACTGAAGCTTTCTTT. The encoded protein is CASSPTQWGGNTEAFF.

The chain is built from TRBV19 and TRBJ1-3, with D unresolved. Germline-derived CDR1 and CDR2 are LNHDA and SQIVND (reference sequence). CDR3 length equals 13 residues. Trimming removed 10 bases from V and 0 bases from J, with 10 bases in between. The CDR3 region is CATSALSGNTIYF. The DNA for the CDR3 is TGTGCCACTTCCGCGCTCTCTGGAAACACCATATATTTT.

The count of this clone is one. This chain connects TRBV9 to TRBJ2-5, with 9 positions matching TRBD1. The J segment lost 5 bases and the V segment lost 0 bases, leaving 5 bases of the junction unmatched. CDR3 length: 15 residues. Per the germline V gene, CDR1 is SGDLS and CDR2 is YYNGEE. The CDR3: CASSVAGGQGETQYF. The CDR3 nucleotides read TGTGCCAGCAGCGTAGCTGGGGGACAGGGTGAGACCCAGTACTTC.

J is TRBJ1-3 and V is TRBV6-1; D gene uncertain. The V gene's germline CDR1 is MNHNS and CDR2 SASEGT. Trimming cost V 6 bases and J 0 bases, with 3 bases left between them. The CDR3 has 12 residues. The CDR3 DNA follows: TGTGCCAGCAGGTCCTCTGGAAACACCATATATTTT. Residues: CASRSSGNTIYF.

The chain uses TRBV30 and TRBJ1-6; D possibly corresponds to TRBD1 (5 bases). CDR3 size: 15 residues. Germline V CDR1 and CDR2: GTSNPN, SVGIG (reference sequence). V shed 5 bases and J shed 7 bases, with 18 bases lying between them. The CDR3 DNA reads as TGTGCCTGGCGCCCCCGGGACCGCCAGAATTCACCCCTCCACTTT. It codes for CAWRPRDRQNSPLHF.

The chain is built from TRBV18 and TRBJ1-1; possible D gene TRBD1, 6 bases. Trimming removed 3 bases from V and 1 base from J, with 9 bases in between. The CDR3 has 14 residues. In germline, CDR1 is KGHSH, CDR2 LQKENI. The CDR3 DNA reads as TGTGCCAGCTCACCCGGACAGAGGAACACTGAAGCTTTCTTT. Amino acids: CASSPGQRNTEAFF.

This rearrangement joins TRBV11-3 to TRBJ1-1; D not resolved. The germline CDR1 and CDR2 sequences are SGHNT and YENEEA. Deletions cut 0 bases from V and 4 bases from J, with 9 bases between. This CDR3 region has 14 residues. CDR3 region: CASSLDSGGTEAFF. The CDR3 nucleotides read TGTGCCAGCAGCTTAGACTCGGGAGGCACTGAAGCTTTCTTT.

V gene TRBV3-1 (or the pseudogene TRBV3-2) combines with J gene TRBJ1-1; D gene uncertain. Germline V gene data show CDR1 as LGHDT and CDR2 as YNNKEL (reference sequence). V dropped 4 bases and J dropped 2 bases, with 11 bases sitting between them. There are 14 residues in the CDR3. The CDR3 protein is CASSPWFENTEAFF. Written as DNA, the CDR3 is TGTGCCAGCAGCCCGTGGTTTGAAAACACTGAAGCTTTCTTT.

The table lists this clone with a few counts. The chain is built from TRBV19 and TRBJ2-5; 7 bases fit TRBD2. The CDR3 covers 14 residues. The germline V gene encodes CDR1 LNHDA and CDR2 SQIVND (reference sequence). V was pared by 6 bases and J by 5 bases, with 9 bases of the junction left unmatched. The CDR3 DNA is TGTGCCAGTAGGAACCAGGGAGGGAGCGAGACCCAGTACTTC. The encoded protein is CASRNQGGSETQYF.

The CDR3 DNA reads TGTGCCAGCAGCGAGGGGGGAAGCAGGGACTACGAGCAGTACTTC. Translated, it gives CASSEGGSRDYEQYF. The chain employs TRBV9 and TRBJ2-7, with D perhaps given as TRBD1 or TRBD2 (6 bases each). The V and J ends lost 3 bases and 3 bases respectively, with 16 bases between them. Germline V gene data show CDR1 as SGDLS and CDR2 as YYNGEE. The CDR3 consists of 15 residues.

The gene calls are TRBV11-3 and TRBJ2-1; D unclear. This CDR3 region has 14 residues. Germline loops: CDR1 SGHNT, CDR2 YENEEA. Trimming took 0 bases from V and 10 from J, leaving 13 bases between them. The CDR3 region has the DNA TGTGCCAGCAGCTTAGAATCCTCATTTAACGAGCAGTTCTTC. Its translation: CASSLESSFNEQFF.

CDR3 sequence reads: CASSFDRGYTF. In nucleotides, the CDR3 is TGTGCCAGCAGTTTTGATCGTGGCTACACCTTC. This sequence joins TRBV28 and TRBJ1-2; no definite D call. Germline V CDR1 and CDR2: MDHEN, SYDVKM. V lost 3 bases and J 7 bases, leaving 6 bases between the germline ends. The CDR3 has 11 residues.

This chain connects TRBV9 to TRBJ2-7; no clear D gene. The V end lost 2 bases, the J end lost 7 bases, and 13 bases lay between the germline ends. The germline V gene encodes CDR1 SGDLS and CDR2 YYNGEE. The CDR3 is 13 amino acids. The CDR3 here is CASSVLSAGEQYF. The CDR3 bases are TGTGCCAGCAGCGTTCTCAGTGCCGGGGAGCAGTACTTC.